The clone carrying this T cell receptor beta chain was seen many times. Antigen specificity is unknown. This sample was taken from a study of early T cells in non-severe SARS-CoV-2 infection. Study-level background: Chains were unpaired, as sequencing was done on bulk RNA from unsorted whole blood. Whole-study results and caveats: Missing private and CD4 specificities, VDJdb matching favored anti-spike CD8 responses.

Unique molecular identifiers were affixed to single, distinct cDNA molecules. MiXCR was run by TCRdb on the 5' RACE reads, yielding one entry per CDR3 protein. The profile shows approximately 79,000 distinct CDR3 sequences, roughly 13% of them singletons. The V gene lost 0 bases and the J gene lost 0 bases, with 10 bases spanning the gap. There are 15 residues in the CDR3. Germline loops: CDR1 GTSNPN, CDR2 SVGIG (reference sequence). The clonotype comes from an adult who was a healthcare worker with PCR-confirmed SARS-CoV-2 infection or an uninfected control (not recorded which). The sequenced sample consisted of whole blood. The chain is built from TRBV30 and TRBJ2-3; no clear D. CDR3 nucleotide sequence: TGTGCCTGGAGTGTCGAAGCCCTTAGCACAGATACGCAGTATTTT. The encoded protein is CAWSVEALSTDTQYF.